The 30 T cell receptor beta chains in this list originate from one sample, sequenced in a study of blood T cell repertoires in COVID-19. Using immunoSEQ multiplex PCR, the repertoire was profiled, and TCRdb retains in-frame clones only, with some absent. The repertoire includes a few hundred thousand clones, about 88% of them detected once, and 2.5% to 3.5% sits in the top ten. Sequencing was performed on PBMCs or T cells enriched from blood (not recorded which). These TCRs come from a young woman who had recovered from COVID-19.

The chain recombines TRBV15 with TRBJ1-6; 7 nucleotides agree with TRBD1. Per the germline V gene, CDR1 is LNHNV and CDR2 is YYDKDF (reference sequence). V was clipped by 0 bases and J by 6 bases; unmatched bases: 11. The CDR3 covers 18 residues. The CDR3 nucleotides are TGTGCCACCAGCAGAGATTTGTCGTACAGGGGAAGTAATTCACCCCTCCACTTT. Encoded protein: CATSRDLSYRGSNSPLHF.

CDR3 nucleotide sequence: TGCGCCAGCAAGGAGAGGGACACCATATATTTT. Translation: CASKERDTIYF. The genes are TRBV5-1 and TRBJ1-3; no definite D call. V lost 6 bases, J lost 8 bases, and 9 bases lay in between. The CDR3 has 11 amino acids. Germline CDR1 and CDR2: SGHRS and YFSETQ.

This clone was seen only a few times. The V gene is TRBV5-1, the J gene TRBJ2-1; unclear D gene. CDR3 length: 15 amino acids. V lost 5 bases and J 0 bases, leaving 12 bases between the germline ends. CDR1 is SGHRS and CDR2 is YFSETQ in the germline V gene. The CDR3 reads CASSRARDSYNEQFF. Here the CDR3 DNA reads TGCGCCAGCAGTCGTGCCCGAGACTCCTACAATGAGCAGTTCTTC.

J is TRBJ1-4 and V is TRBV7-8; possible D gene TRBD1, 5 bases. This CDR3 has 15 amino acids. V gave up 2 bases and J gave up 5 bases, with 12 bases separating them. Per the germline V gene, CDR1 is SGHVS and CDR2 is FQNEAQ. CDR3 protein: CASSLRQGANEKLFF. CDR3 coding DNA: TGTGCCAGCAGCTTAAGGCAGGGTGCAAATGAAAAACTGTTTTTT.

The chain couples TRBV7-9 to TRBJ1-6, with D perhaps matching TRBD1 (6 bases). Trimming cost V 5 bases and J 8 bases, with 13 bases left between them. The CDR3 loop spans 14 amino acids. CDR1 and CDR2 (germline): SEHNR, FQNEAQ (reference sequence). The CDR3 loop reads CASSGRGGDSPLHF. CDR3 bases: TGTGCCAGCAGCGGAAGGGGGGGAGATTCACCCCTCCACTTT.

The chain is built from TRBV19 and TRBJ2-3; tentatively, D is TRBD2 (6 bases). The V gene's germline CDR1 is LNHDA and CDR2 SQIVND (reference sequence). The length of the CDR3 is 16 residues. Trimming cost V 4 bases and J 5 bases, with 19 bases left between them. CDR3 coding DNA: TGTGCCAGTAGTACTCCCGGAGGGGCCTGGGTAGATACGCAGTATTTT. As protein: CASSTPGGAWVDTQYF.

V gene TRBV11-3 combines with J gene TRBJ1-1, with D unresolved. Germline loops: CDR1 SGHNT, CDR2 YENEEA. V was pared by 2 bases and J by 4 bases, with 11 bases between. This CDR3 contains 14 residues. The CDR3 here is CASSLSSGSTEAFF. In DNA form, the CDR3 reads TGTGCCAGCAGCTTATCATCGGGGTCCACTGAAGCTTTCTTT.

The chain joins TRBV5-4 to TRBJ1-6; D unresolved. V was pared by 0 bases and J by 1 base, with 11 bases between. Germline V gene lookup returns CDR1 SGHNT and CDR2 YYREEE (reference sequence). This CDR3 has 17 amino acids. This CDR3 is CASSLDPGLSYNSPLHF. CDR3 DNA: TGTGCCAGCAGCTTGGATCCGGGATTATCCTATAATTCACCCCTCCACTTT.

The V call is TRBV19, the J call TRBJ1-5; D ambiguous. The length of the CDR3 is 14 residues. Germline CDR1 is LNHDA and CDR2 is SQIVND (reference sequence). V lost 2 bases and J 3 bases, leaving 8 bases between the germline ends. For the CDR3, the DNA is TGTGCCAGTAGTATACTGGGCTACAATCAGCCCCAGCATTTT. Encoded protein: CASSILGYNQPQHF.

This clone came up a few times. V is TRBV29-1 and J is TRBJ2-7; 7 bases agree with TRBD2. Germline CDR1 is SQVTM and CDR2 is ANQGSEA. This CDR3 comprises 13 residues. Germline trimming cut 4 bases from V and 5 bases from J; bases unmatched to any gene: 8. Written as DNA, the CDR3 is TGCAGCGTTGGAACTAGCGAGGTTGACGAGCAGTACTTC. This translates into CSVGTSEVDEQYF.

The chain employs TRBV27 and TRBJ1-5, with TRBD1 matching 8 bases. After removal of 6 bases from V and 0 bases from J, the junction contained 7 bases not matched to a gene. Germline V gene lookup returns CDR1 MNHEY and CDR2 SMNVEV (reference sequence). This CDR3 is 16 amino acids long. CDR3 in amino acids: CASSTGTGHSNQPQHF. CDR3 bases: TGTGCCAGCAGCACAGGGACAGGACATAGCAATCAGCCCCAGCATTTT.

In DNA form, the CDR3 reads TGTGCCAGCAGCCAAGATTGGCCAGGGGATGGAAACACCATATATTTT. Its translation is CASSQDWPGDGNTIYF. The rearrangement joins TRBV4-2 to TRBJ1-3; a possible D gene is TRBD1 (6 bases). V was trimmed by 0 bases and J by 3 bases, leaving 12 bases between them. The CDR3 has 16 residues. Germline V lookup: CDR1 LGHNA, CDR2 YNFKEQ.

V gene TRBV14 combines with J gene TRBJ2-1, with 9 bases aligning to TRBD2. The CDR3 has 16 residues. Germline lookup yields CDR1 SGHDN and CDR2 FVKESK. The V gene end was trimmed by 1 base and the J gene end by 7 bases; junction bases not matched to a gene: 8. The CDR3 sequence: CASSQVPGLALNEQFF. The CDR3 DNA follows: TGTGCCAGCAGCCAAGTGCCGGGACTAGCTCTTAATGAGCAGTTCTTC.

The chain couples TRBV25-1 to TRBJ2-7; 11 nucleotides line up with TRBD2. The CDR3 consists of 14 residues. Germline CDR1 is MGHDK and CDR2 is SYGVNS. Trimming removed 5 bases from V and 3 bases from J; junction bases left unmatched: 3. The DNA for the CDR3 is TGTGCCAGCAGTCCGGGACTAGCGGTCTACGAGCAGTACTTC. Amino acid sequence: CASSPGLAVYEQYF.

The chain is built from TRBV15 and TRBJ2-3; D unresolved. V shed 1 base and J shed 11 bases, with 19 bases lying between them. Germline V gene data show CDR1 as LNHNV and CDR2 as YYDKDF (reference sequence). CDR3 length: 15 amino acids. This CDR3 reads CATSRARGPSQRQYF. For the CDR3, the DNA is TGTGCCACCAGCAGAGCACGCGGCCCCTCTCAGAGGCAGTATTTT.

As for this clone: The same CDR3 arises from other DNA sequences in this sample as well. The chain couples TRBV12-3 or TRBV12-4 to TRBJ1-1; D not resolved. Deletions cut 0 bases from V and 2 bases from J, with 4 bases between. The CDR3 has 13 residues. CDR3 coding DNA: TGTGCCAGCAGTTTAGCCAGTAACACTGAAGCTTTCTTT. As protein: CASSLASNTEAFF.

This clone has a single count. The chain joins TRBV11-2 to TRBJ1-6, with a possible D match to TRBD1 (6 bases). V dropped 3 bases and J dropped 5 bases, with 11 bases sitting between them. CDR1 SGHAT and CDR2 FQNNGV come from the germline V gene. The CDR3 consists of 15 residues. The CDR3 is CASSFSGTNNSPLHF. CDR3 bases: TGTGCCAGCAGCTTTTCCGGGACAAATAATTCACCCCTCCACTTT.

This chain connects TRBV7-6 to TRBJ2-5; no firm D call. Trimming stripped 4 bases from V and 1 base from J, with 10 bases between. The length of the CDR3 is 14 residues. Germline CDR1 SGHVS, CDR2 FNYEAQ. CDR3: CASSYGGVQETQYF. The CDR3 DNA is TGTGCCAGCAGCTACGGTGGAGTCCAAGAGACCCAGTACTTC.

Only a few counts were recorded for this clone. The rearrangement uses TRBV10-3 and TRBJ2-2; D possibly corresponds to TRBD1 (5 bases). The CDR3 is 14 residues long. Per the germline V gene, CDR1 is ENHRY and CDR2 is SYGVKD. Between the trimmed V and J ends, which lost 10 bases and 4 bases, there was a span of 16 bases. The CDR3 loop reads CASQTQGVTGELFF. In DNA form, the CDR3 reads TGTGCCAGTCAGACCCAGGGTGTCACCGGGGAGCTGTTTTTT.

The rearrangement joins TRBV6-2 or TRBV6-3 to TRBJ2-1; tentative D call: TRBD1 (5 bases). V was trimmed by 5 bases and J by 8 bases, leaving 13 bases between them. The CDR3 runs to 13 residues. CDR1 MNHEY and CDR2 SVGEGT come from the germline V gene. This CDR3 is CASSPDQGYEQFF. CDR3 nucleotide sequence: TGTGCCAGCAGTCCGGACCAGGGCTATGAGCAGTTCTTC.

The V and J genes are TRBV27 and TRBJ2-7, with a tentative D call TRBD1 (6 bases). CDR1 and CDR2 from the germline V gene are MNHEY and SMNVEV (reference sequence). This CDR3 has 14 amino acids. Trimming pared 5 bases from V and 2 bases from J, leaving 13 bases between. The CDR3 nucleotides read TGTGCCAGCAGTCACAGGGACATCACCTACGAGCAGTACTTC. Protein sequence: CASSHRDITYEQYF.

The chain combines TRBV20-1 with TRBJ2-1, with no clear D. CDR3 length equals 10 residues. V dropped 6 bases and J dropped 4 bases, with 4 bases sitting between them. The germline gives CDR1 DFQATT, CDR2 SNEGSKA (reference sequence). CDR3 region: CSATYNEQFF. The CDR3 DNA follows: TGCAGTGCAACATACAATGAGCAGTTCTTC.

Regarding this clone: The sample contains more than one DNA sequence encoding this CDR3. This sequence joins TRBV27 and TRBJ1-2; TRBD1 matches at 9 bases. The germline CDR1 and CDR2 sequences are MNHEY and SMNVEV (reference sequence). This CDR3 is built from 14 residues. Trimming took 2 bases from V and 7 from J; bases not matched to a gene: 5. CDR3 coding DNA: TGTGCCAGCAGTTTACTGGGACAGGGTTTTGGCTACACCTTC. Protein sequence: CASSLLGQGFGYTF.

The chain is built from TRBV28 and TRBJ1-5, with a tentative D call TRBD1 (6 bases). Trimming pared 6 bases from V and 2 bases from J, leaving 14 bases between. In germline, CDR1 is MDHEN, CDR2 SYDVKM. CDR3 length: 15 residues. This CDR3 reads CASSLTGLGNQPQHF. In DNA, the CDR3 is TGTGCCAGCAGCCTAACAGGGTTGGGCAATCAGCCCCAGCATTTT.

The chain uses TRBV6-5 and TRBJ1-1, with D possibly TRBD1 on 5 matching bases. The V end was cut by 0 bases, the J end by 5 bases, with 10 bases between. Germline V gene sequence: CDR1 MNHEY, CDR2 SVGAGI. This CDR3 region has 14 residues. The CDR3 protein is CASSYSFRGTEAFF. In nucleotides, the CDR3 is TGTGCCAGCAGTTACTCATTTAGGGGAACTGAAGCTTTCTTT.

The chain carries TRBV19 and TRBJ2-1, with a tentative D call TRBD1 (5 bases). Germline V gene lookup returns CDR1 LNHDA and CDR2 SQIVND (reference sequence). The V end was cut by 1 base, the J end by 5 bases, with 9 bases between. CDR3 length equals 14 residues. The CDR3 loop reads CASSIGRADNEQFF. The DNA for the CDR3 is TGTGCCAGTAGTATAGGCAGGGCGGACAATGAGCAGTTCTTC.

This clone occurred once. A read error may be the cause here, since a much bigger clone is one base away. The sample has other DNA sequences that encode this CDR3 too. The gene calls are TRBV28 and TRBJ2-3; TRBD1 matches 8 bases. Germline CDR1 MDHEN, CDR2 SYDVKM. The CDR3 is made up of 15 amino acids. V was clipped by 5 bases and J by 2 bases; unmatched bases: 6. CDR3 protein: CASSLGQGATDTQYF. As DNA, the CDR3 is TGTGCCAGCAGTCTCGGACAGGGAGCCACAGATACGCAGTATTTT.

The rearrangement joins TRBV4-1 to TRBJ2-1; 11 bases line up with TRBD2. This CDR3 has 17 residues. Germline V gene sequence: CDR1 MGHRA, CDR2 YSYEKL. J lost 0 bases, V lost 4 bases, and 5 bases had no gene match. The CDR3 spells CASSPRLAGNSYNEQFF. The DNA for the CDR3 is TGCGCCAGCAGCCCGAGACTAGCGGGAAACTCCTACAATGAGCAGTTCTTC.

This chain connects TRBV15 to TRBJ1-5; D unclear. Germline loops: CDR1 LNHNV, CDR2 YYDKDF (reference sequence). The CDR3 has 16 residues. V gave up 3 bases and J gave up 7 bases, with 19 bases separating them. The CDR3 DNA is TGTGCCACCAGCAGTCTAATTGGCGGGTCCGGGCAGCCCCAGCATTTT. Protein: CATSSLIGGSGQPQHF.

The chain couples TRBV19 to TRBJ2-1; 7 nucleotides align to TRBD2. The germline CDR1 and CDR2 sequences are LNHDA and SQIVND (reference sequence). The CDR3 is 13 residues long. V shed 2 bases and J 6 bases; nucleotides not matched to a gene: 1. The CDR3 is CASSISGVNEQFF. CDR3 nucleotides: TGTGCCAGTAGTATAAGCGGGGTCAATGAGCAGTTCTTC.